This is a list of T cell receptor beta chains from one sample in a study of monozygotic twins with inflammatory bowel disease. Following a re-call of the 5' RACE reads, TCRdb has one entry per CDR3 protein and lacks DNA. In total, the table holds approximately 160,000 distinct CDR3 sequences. Sequencing input: blood. These receptors were obtained from a human donor with ulcerative colitis or Crohn's disease, or a healthy co-twin of an affected twin (not recorded which). Both conserved end residues are part of each CDR3. Size is stated for part of the rows, as once, few or many counts, or as a class when the clone is expanded.

>TRBJ1-4|.|TRBV4-3
CASSQESFGVGNEKLFF
>TRBJ2-2|.|TRBV5-1
CASSLPEGAGELFF
>TRBJ2-3|.|TRBV6-1
CASSESSGHLNTQYF
>TRBJ1-2|.|TRBV6-6
CASSPSYGYTF
>TRBJ2-6|.|TRBV5-4
CASSTGQGSGANVLTF
>TRBJ2-3|.|TRBV6-5
CASTLLAAADTQYF
>TRBJ2-7|.|TRBV18
CASSPLGAGTGPRYEQYF
>TRBJ2-7|.|TRBV20-1
CSARDRGQFVYEQYF
>TRBJ2-1|.|TRBV5-6
CASSLGLGNEQFF
>TRBJ2-4|.|TRBV7-2
CASSLIGGPKNIQYF
>TRBJ2-1|.|TRBV28
CASSLTISSYNEQFF
>TRBJ2-2|.|TRBV29-1
CSVEDLGGTNTGELFF
>TRBJ2-3|.|TRBV28
CASREPGQGDTDTQYF
>TRBJ2-1|medium-sized|TRBV6-5
CASSYGDSGDEQFF
>TRBJ1-1|.|TRBV7-9
CASSTRQGRGMNTEAFF
>TRBJ2-7|.|TRBV24-1
CATSDPSPGQQYEQYF
>TRBJ2-7|.|TRBV9
CASSVGPEAYEQYF
>TRBJ2-7|.|TRBV29-1
CSVIGAYEQYF
>TRBJ2-6|.|TRBV14
CAIRPVSGANVLTF
>TRBJ2-5|.|TRBV10-3
CAIASSETQYF